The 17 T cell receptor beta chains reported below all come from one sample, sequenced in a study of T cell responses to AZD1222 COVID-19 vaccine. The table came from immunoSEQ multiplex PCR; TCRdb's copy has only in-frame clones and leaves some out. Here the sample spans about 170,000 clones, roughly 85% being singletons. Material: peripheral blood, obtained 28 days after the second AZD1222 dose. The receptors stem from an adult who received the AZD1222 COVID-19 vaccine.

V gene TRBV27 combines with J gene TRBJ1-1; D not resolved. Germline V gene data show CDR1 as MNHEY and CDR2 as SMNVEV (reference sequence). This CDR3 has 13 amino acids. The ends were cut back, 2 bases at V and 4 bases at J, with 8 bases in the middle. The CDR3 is CASSLGLFTEAFF. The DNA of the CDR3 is TGTGCCAGCAGTTTAGGGCTTTTCACTGAAGCTTTCTTT.

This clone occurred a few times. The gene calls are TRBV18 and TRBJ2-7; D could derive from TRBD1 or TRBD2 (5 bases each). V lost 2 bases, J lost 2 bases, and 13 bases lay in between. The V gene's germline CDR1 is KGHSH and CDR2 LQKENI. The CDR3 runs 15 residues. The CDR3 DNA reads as TGTGCCAGCTCACCAGGGACCCCCAATACCTACGAGCAGTACTTC. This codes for CASSPGTPNTYEQYF. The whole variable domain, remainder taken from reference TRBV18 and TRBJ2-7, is NAGVMQNPRHLVRRRGQEARLRCSPMKGHSHVYWYRQLPEEGLKFMVYLQKENIIDESGMPKERFSAEFPKEGPSILRIQQVVRGDSAAYFCASSPGTPNTYEQYFGPGTRLTVT.

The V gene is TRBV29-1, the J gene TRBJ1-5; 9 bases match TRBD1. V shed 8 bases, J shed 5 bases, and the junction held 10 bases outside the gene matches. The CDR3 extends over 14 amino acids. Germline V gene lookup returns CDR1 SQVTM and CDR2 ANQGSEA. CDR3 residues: CSPPDRGIDQPQHF. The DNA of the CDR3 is TGCAGCCCCCCGGACAGGGGAATCGATCAGCCCCAGCATTTT.

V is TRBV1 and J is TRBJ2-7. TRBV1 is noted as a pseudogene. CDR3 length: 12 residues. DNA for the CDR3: TGCACCAGCAGCCAGGTTACCTACGAGCAGTACTTC. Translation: CTSSQVTYEQYF.

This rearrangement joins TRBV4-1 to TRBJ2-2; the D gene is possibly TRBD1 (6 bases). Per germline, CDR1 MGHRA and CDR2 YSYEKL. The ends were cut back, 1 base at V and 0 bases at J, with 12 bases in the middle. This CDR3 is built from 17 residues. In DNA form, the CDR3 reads TGCGCCAGCAGCCAAGCAGACAGGACCACGAACACCGGGGAGCTGTTTTTT. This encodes CASSQADRTTNTGELFF.

The CDR3 nucleotides are TGCAGTGCTAGTAGGAGGGGTAGGGGAAACACCATATATTTT. It codes for CSASRRGRGNTIYF. V is TRBV20-1 and J is TRBJ1-3; maybe TRBD1 (5 bases). Germline V CDR1 and CDR2: DFQATT, SNEGSKA (reference sequence). V was clipped by 3 bases and J by 4 bases, with 13 bases between them. The CDR3 is 14 residues long.

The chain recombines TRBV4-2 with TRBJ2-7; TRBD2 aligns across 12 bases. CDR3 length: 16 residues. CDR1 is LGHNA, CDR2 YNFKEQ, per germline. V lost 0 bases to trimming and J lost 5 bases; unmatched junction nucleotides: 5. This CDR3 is CASSQEGASGGDEQYF. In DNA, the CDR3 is TGTGCCAGCAGCCAAGAAGGGGCTAGCGGGGGGGACGAGCAGTACTTC.

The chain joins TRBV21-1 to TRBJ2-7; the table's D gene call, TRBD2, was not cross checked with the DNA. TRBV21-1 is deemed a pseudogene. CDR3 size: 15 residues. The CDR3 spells CASSKEKRGNYEQYF. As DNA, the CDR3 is TGTGCCAGCAGCAAAGAAAAGCGGGGGAACTACGAGCAGTACTTC.

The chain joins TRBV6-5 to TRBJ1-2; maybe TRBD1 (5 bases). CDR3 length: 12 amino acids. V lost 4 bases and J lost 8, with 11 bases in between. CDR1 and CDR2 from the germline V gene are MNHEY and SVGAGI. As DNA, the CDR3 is TGTGCCAGCAGTTTCAGGGTTGAAGGCTACACCTTC. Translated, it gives CASSFRVEGYTF.

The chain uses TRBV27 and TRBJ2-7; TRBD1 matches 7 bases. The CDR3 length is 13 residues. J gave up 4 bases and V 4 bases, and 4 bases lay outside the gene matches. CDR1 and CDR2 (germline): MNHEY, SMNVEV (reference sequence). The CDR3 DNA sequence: TGTGCCAGCAGTTACCAGGGGGTATACGAGCAGTACTTC. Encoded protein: CASSYQGVYEQYF.

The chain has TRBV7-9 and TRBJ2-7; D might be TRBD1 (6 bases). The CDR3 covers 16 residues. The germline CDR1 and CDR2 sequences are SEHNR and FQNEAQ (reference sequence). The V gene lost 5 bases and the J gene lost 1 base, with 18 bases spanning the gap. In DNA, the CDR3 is TGTGCCAGCAGCCATGATACGGGACACTATTCCTACGAGCAGTACTTC. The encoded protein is CASSHDTGHYSYEQYF.

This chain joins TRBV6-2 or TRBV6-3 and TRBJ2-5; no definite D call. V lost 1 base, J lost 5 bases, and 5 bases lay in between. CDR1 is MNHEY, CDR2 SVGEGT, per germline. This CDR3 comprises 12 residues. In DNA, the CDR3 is TGTGCCAGCAGTTACTGGATGGAGACCCAGTACTTC. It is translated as CASSYWMETQYF.

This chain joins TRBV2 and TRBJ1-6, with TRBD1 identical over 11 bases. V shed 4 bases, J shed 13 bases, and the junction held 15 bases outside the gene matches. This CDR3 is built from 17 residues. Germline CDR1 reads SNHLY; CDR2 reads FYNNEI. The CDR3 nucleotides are TGTGCCAGCAGTGGGGGGACAGGGGGAGGAACGGGACGGCCCCTCCACTTT. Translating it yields CASSGGTGGGTGRPLHF. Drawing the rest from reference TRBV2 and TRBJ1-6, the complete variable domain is EPEVTQTPSHQVTQMGQEVILRCVPISNHLYFYWYRQILGQKVEFLVSFYNNEISEKSEIFDDQFSVERPDGSNFTLKIRSTKLEDSAMYFCASSGGTGGGTGRPLHFGNGTRLTVT.

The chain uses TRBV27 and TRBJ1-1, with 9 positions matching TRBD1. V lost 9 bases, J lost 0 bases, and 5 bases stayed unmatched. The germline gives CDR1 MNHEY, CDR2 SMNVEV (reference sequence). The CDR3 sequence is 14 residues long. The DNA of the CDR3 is TGTGCCAGACGGGACAGGGTCATGAACACTGAAGCTTTCTTT. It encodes CARRDRVMNTEAFF.

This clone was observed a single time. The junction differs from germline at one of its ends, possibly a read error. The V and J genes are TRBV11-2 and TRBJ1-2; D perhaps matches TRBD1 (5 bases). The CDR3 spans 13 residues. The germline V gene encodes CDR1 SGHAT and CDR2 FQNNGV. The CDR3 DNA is TGTGCCAGCAGCTTAACCGGGACGCCTACTCGCTCCTTC. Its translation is CASSLTGTPTRSF.

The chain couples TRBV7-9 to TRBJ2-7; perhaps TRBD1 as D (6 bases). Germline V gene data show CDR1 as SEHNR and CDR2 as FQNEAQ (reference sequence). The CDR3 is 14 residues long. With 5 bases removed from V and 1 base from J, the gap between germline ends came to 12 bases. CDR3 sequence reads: CASSPRDKSYEQYF. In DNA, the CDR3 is TGTGCCAGCAGCCCCCGGGACAAGTCCTACGAGCAGTACTTC.

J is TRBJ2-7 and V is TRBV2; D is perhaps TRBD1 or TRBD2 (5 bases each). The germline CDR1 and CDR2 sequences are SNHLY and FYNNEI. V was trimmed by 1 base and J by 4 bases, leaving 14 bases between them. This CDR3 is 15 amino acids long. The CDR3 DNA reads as TGTGCCAGCAGTGAAGTAGGATCGGGGACGTACGAGCAGTACTTC. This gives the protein CASSEVGSGTYEQYF.